In its sample, the clone carrying this TCR beta chain was seen once. The antigen is undetermined. The PCR was carried out with 60 Vbeta primers and 13 Jbeta primers. In the authors' workflow: Among the unique TCR beta chains that a later analysis counted, about 79 million in all, around 11 million were shared. The data were produced by immunoSEQ multiplex PCR, yet TCRdb's version contains in-frame clones alone and is incomplete. The V and J calls and the clone size are those of that table, but D and trimming were determined from the DNA. Among under 200,000 clones listed, around 79% were seen once. The sample belongs to a study of cytomegalovirus exposure and HLA in healthy donors. Findings of the study overall: Accurate prediction of HLA-A and HLA-B alleles (for most subjects) was reportedly achieved from TCR beta sequences. The authors later linked a missense DCLRE1C variant to TCR beta V- and J-gene trimming.

The CDR3 totals 14 residues. Germline loops: CDR1 SGHRS, CDR2 YFSETQ. Trimming removed 4 bases from V and 5 bases from J, with 15 bases in between. Sequenced: PBMCs. This receptor was taken from a man aged 50-60 years in good health and CMV-seropositive. The genes are TRBV5-1 and TRBJ2-5; tentatively, D is TRBD1 (5 bases). CDR3: CASSHQGLGETQYF. CDR3 nucleotide sequence: TGCGCCAGCAGCCACCAGGGATTGGGGGAGACCCAGTACTTC.